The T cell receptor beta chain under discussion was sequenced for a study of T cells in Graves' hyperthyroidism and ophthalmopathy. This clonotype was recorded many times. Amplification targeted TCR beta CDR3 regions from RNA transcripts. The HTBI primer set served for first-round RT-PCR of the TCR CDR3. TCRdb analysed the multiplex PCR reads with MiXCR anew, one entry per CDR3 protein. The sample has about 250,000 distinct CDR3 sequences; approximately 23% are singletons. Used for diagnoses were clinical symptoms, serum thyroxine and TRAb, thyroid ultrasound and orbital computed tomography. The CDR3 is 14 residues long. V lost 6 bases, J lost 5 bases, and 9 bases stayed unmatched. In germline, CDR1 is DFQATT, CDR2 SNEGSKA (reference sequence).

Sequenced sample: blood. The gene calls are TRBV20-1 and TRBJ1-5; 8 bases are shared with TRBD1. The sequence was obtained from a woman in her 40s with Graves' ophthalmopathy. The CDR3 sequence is CSALPGTGYQPQHF. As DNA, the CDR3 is TGCAGTGCCCTACCCGGGACAGGATATCAGCCCCAGCATTTT.